The 24 T cell receptor beta chains in this list originate from one sample, sequenced in a study of blood T cell repertoires in COVID-19. Data came from immunoSEQ multiplex PCR; TCRdb stores just in-frame clones and leaves some out. The sample comprises about 300,000 clones, more than 75% of which are singletons, and roughly 4% rests with the top ten. Material: PBMCs or T cells enriched from blood (not recorded which). Source of these receptors: a man younger than 45 who had recovered from COVID-19.

This rearrangement joins TRBV5-1 to TRBJ2-7; 8 nucleotides line up with TRBD2. The CDR3 consists of 14 residues. V lost 4 bases, J lost 0 bases, and 3 bases stayed unmatched. CDR1 is SGHRS and CDR2 is YFSETQ in the germline V gene. The CDR3, as DNA: TGCGCCAGCAGCCATAGCGGGGCCTCCTACGAGCAGTACTTC. It is translated as CASSHSGASYEQYF.

CDR3 in amino acids: CASSQDPTGNEQYF. CDR3 coding DNA: TGCGCCAGCAGCCAAGATCCGACAGGGAACGAGCAGTACTTC. The V gene is TRBV4-1, the J gene TRBJ2-7, with 7 nucleotides matching TRBD1. Per germline, CDR1 MGHRA and CDR2 YSYEKL. CDR3 length equals 14 residues. With V trimmed by 0 bases and J by 5 bases, 4 bases remained unmatched.

The rearrangement links TRBV18 to TRBJ1-5; D is unresolved. Trimming took off 0 bases at V and 6 bases at J, with 9 bases between the two ends. Germline V gene lookup returns CDR1 KGHSH and CDR2 LQKENI. This CDR3 is built from 14 residues. The CDR3 nucleotides read TGTGCCAGCTCACCACCTGGCTGGTCTCAGCCCCAGCATTTT. This codes for CASSPPGWSQPQHF. The variable domain in full, with the rest retrieved from reference TRBV18 and TRBJ1-5, is NAGVMQNPRHLVRRRGQEARLRCSPMKGHSHVYWYRQLPEEGLKFMVYLQKENIIDESGMPKERFSAEFPKEGPSILRIQQVVRGDSAAYFCASSPPGWSQPQHFGDGTRLSIL.

This rearrangement joins TRBV14 to TRBJ1-4, with D possibly TRBD1 on 6 matching bases. Trimming cost V 3 bases and J 8 bases, with 19 bases left between them. The V gene's germline CDR1 is SGHDN and CDR2 FVKESK. CDR3 length equals 16 residues. The CDR3 region has the DNA TGTGCCAGCAGCCAGCAGTACAAACAGGGTCAGGAAAAACTGTTTTTT. Translated: CASSQQYKQGQEKLFF.

V and J are TRBV2 and TRBJ2-2; D is possibly TRBD1 (6 bases). Per the germline V gene, CDR1 is SNHLY and CDR2 is FYNNEI. The CDR3 is made up of 12 amino acids. V was clipped by 7 bases and J by 6 bases, with 9 bases between them. The DNA for the CDR3 is TGTGCCAGCACTTACAGGGCCGGGGAGCTGTTTTTT. This encodes CASTYRAGELFF.

As DNA, the CDR3 is TGTGCCAGCAGAACACAGACAGCCTATGGCTACACCTTC. It specifies CASRTQTAYGYTF. J is TRBJ1-2 and V is TRBV28; a possible D gene is TRBD1 (5 bases). This CDR3 has 13 amino acids. CDR1 is MDHEN and CDR2 is SYDVKM in the germline V gene. V lost 6 bases, J lost 4 bases, and 12 bases lay in between.

The chain links TRBV5-6 to TRBJ2-5; D perhaps matches TRBD2 (5 bases). The CDR3 has 15 residues. CDR1 and CDR2 (germline): SGHDT, YYEEEE. Trimming stripped 6 bases from V and 5 bases from J, with 20 bases between. CDR3 sequence: CASKISASFRETQYF. CDR3 sequence (DNA): TGTGCCAGCAAGATAAGCGCTAGCTTCCGTGAGACCCAGTACTTC.

This chain joins TRBV7-9 and TRBJ1-1; tentatively, D is TRBD1 (6 bases). In germline, CDR1 is SEHNR, CDR2 FQNEAQ (reference sequence). CDR3 length: 11 residues. V lost 2 bases and J lost 8, with 6 bases in between. The CDR3 is CASSLQGEAFF. In DNA form, the CDR3 reads TGTGCCAGCAGCTTACAGGGGGAAGCTTTCTTT. Combining the CDR3 with reference TRBV7-9 and TRBJ1-1 gives the whole variable domain DTGVSQNPRHKITKRGQNVTFRCDPISEHNRLYWYRQTLGQGPEFLTYFQNEAQLEKSRLLSDRFSAERPKGSFSTLEIQRTEQGDSAMYLCASSLQGEAFFGQGTRLTVV.

V gene TRBV28 combines with J gene TRBJ1-5, with TRBD1 matching over 9 bases. V was pared by 4 bases and J by 5 bases, with 6 bases of the junction left unmatched. Germline CDR1 MDHEN, CDR2 SYDVKM. The CDR3 is 15 residues long. This CDR3 reads CASSSPGQGYQPQHF. The CDR3 DNA sequence: TGTGCCAGCAGTTCACCGGGACAGGGCTATCAGCCCCAGCATTTT.

J is TRBJ1-5 and V is TRBV28, with 7 bases aligning to TRBD1. The CDR3 totals 15 residues. Germline values: CDR1 MDHEN, CDR2 SYDVKM. V shed 6 bases and J 4 bases; nucleotides not matched to a gene: 9. This CDR3 is CASSPGQLSNQPQHF. CDR3 nucleotide sequence: TGTGCCAGCAGCCCGGGACAGTTAAGTAATCAGCCCCAGCATTTT. Drawing the rest from reference TRBV28 and TRBJ1-5, the complete variable domain is DVKVTQSSRYLVKRTGEKVFLECVQDMDHENMFWYRQDPGLGLRLIYFSYDVKMKEKGDIPEGYSVSREKKERFSLILESASTNQTSMYLCASSPGQLSNQPQHFGDGTRLSIL.

The J gene is TRBJ1-4, the V gene TRBV7-9; TRBD1 agrees at 8 bases. In germline, CDR1 is SEHNR, CDR2 FQNEAQ (reference sequence). The length of the CDR3 is 18 residues. The V segment lost 4 bases and the J segment 5 bases; nucleotides outside the gene matches: 15. In DNA, the CDR3 is TGTGCCAGCAGCTCTTGGGGCACCAGACAGGGGACAAATGAAAAACTGTTTTTT. Protein product: CASSSWGTRQGTNEKLFF.

The J gene is TRBJ1-5, the V gene TRBV15, with D possibly TRBD1 on 5 matching bases. The CDR3 runs 17 residues. V shed 0 bases and J shed 0 bases, with 12 bases lying between them. Germline CDR1 reads LNHNV; CDR2 reads YYDKDF (reference sequence). The CDR3 bases are TGTGCCACCAGCAGAGAGGGGGGAGGTTATAGCAATCAGCCCCAGCATTTT. Translating gives CATSREGGGYSNQPQHF.

The rearrangement links TRBV6-1 to TRBJ2-7, with a weak D call TRBD1 (6 bases). The CDR3 runs 15 residues. The V end lost 3 bases, the J end lost 2 bases, and 14 bases lay between the germline ends. The germline V gene encodes CDR1 MNHNS and CDR2 SASEGT. The CDR3 is CASSDPGQKTYEQYF. DNA for the CDR3: TGTGCCAGCAGTGACCCTGGACAGAAAACCTACGAGCAGTACTTC.

A few counts support this clone. The rearrangement joins TRBV7-9 to TRBJ1-1, with D unclear. CDR3 length equals 14 residues. With 3 bases removed from V and 3 bases from J, the gap between germline ends came to 11 bases. In germline, CDR1 is SEHNR, CDR2 FQNEAQ (reference sequence). For the CDR3, the DNA is TGTGCCAGCAGCTTCGAGACTAGGGACACTGAAGCTTTCTTT. As protein: CASSFETRDTEAFF.

In this sample, this clone turned up once. The gene calls are TRBV15 and TRBJ2-1; 12 bases line up with TRBD1. The CDR3 is 15 residues long. The V gene end was trimmed by 3 bases and the J gene end by 7 bases; junction bases not matched to a gene: 4. CDR1 is LNHNV and CDR2 is YYDKDF in the germline V gene (reference sequence). The CDR3 DNA reads TGTGCCACCAGCAGCCGGGACAGGGGGCTTAATGAGCAGTTCTTC. This encodes CATSSRDRGLNEQFF.

The rearrangement joins TRBV5-6 to TRBJ2-1; TRBD2 aligns across 8 bases. The V and J ends lost 3 bases and 0 bases, in that order; junction bases with no gene match: 11. The germline V gene encodes CDR1 SGHDT and CDR2 YYEEEE. The CDR3 contains 18 residues. CDR3 loop: CASSSGVLAEVSYNEQFF. The CDR3 coding sequence is TGTGCCAGCAGCTCGGGGGTACTAGCGGAGGTCTCCTACAATGAGCAGTTCTTC.

This clone came up once. The rearrangement links TRBV10-2 to TRBJ2-7; D is unclear. This CDR3 region has 16 residues. The V gene lost 0 bases and the J gene lost 3 bases, with 15 bases spanning the gap. Germline CDR1 and CDR2: WSHSY and SAAADI. The CDR3 here is CASSESRLGIGYEQYF. The CDR3, as DNA: TGCGCCAGCAGTGAGTCGAGGTTAGGTATCGGCTACGAGCAGTACTTC.

The sample holds one count of this clone. The gene calls are TRBV11-2 and TRBJ2-3; D ambiguous. The CDR3 contains 15 residues. Germline loops: CDR1 SGHAT, CDR2 FQNNGV. Trimming took 3 bases from V and 2 from J, leaving 12 bases between them. The CDR3 coding sequence is TGTGCCAGCAGCTTTATCCCCTCTTTCACAGATACGCAGTATTTT. It encodes CASSFIPSFTDTQYF.

A single count supports this clone. The chain combines TRBV19 with TRBJ2-1; a possible D gene is TRBD1 (6 bases). The germline V gene encodes CDR1 LNHDA and CDR2 SQIVND (reference sequence). CDR3 size: 14 residues. The V and J ends lost 6 bases and 3 bases respectively, with 12 bases between them. CDR3 protein: CASSRQDIYNEQFF. The CDR3 region has the DNA TGTGCCAGTAGCAGACAGGATATCTACAATGAGCAGTTCTTC.

This sequence joins TRBV15 and TRBJ1-4; D remains unclear. Between the trimmed V and J ends, which lost 7 bases and 8 bases, there was a span of 11 bases. CDR1 is LNHNV and CDR2 is YYDKDF in the germline V gene (reference sequence). The CDR3 spans 12 residues. In DNA, the CDR3 is TGTGCCACCATGAACAGTGTGGAAAAACTGTTTTTT. This codes for CATMNSVEKLFF.

V is TRBV5-1 and J is TRBJ2-7; maybe TRBD1 (7 bases). Trimming left V 3 bases short and J 0 bases short, with 16 bases between. Germline loops: CDR1 SGHRS, CDR2 YFSETQ. The CDR3 is 16 residues long. CDR3 loop: CASSSRDHRGSYEQYF. The CDR3 DNA reads as TGCGCCAGCAGCTCGCGGGACCACAGGGGCTCCTACGAGCAGTACTTC.

The genes are TRBV6-5 and TRBJ2-1, with 12 nucleotides matching TRBD1. The CDR3 contains 14 residues. V shed 7 bases and J 8 bases; nucleotides not matched to a gene: 6. From germline, CDR1 is MNHEY and CDR2 SVGAGI. Here the CDR3 reads CASTGTGGVDEQFF. In DNA form, the CDR3 reads TGTGCCAGCACTGGGACAGGGGGCGTCGATGAGCAGTTCTTC.

CDR3 residues: CASSSRGDTQYF. CDR3 nucleotides: TGTGCCAGCAGCTCCCGCGGGGATACGCAGTATTTT. The V call is TRBV7-2, the J call TRBJ2-3; D may be TRBD2 (5 bases). Germline-derived CDR1 and CDR2 are SGHTA and FQGNSA. CDR3 size: 12 residues. Trimming stripped 4 bases from V and 6 bases from J, with 8 bases between. The full variable domain, with the rest looked up from reference TRBV7-2 and TRBJ2-3, is GAGVSQSPSNKVTEKGKDVELRCDPISGHTALYWYRQSLGQGLEFLIYFQGNSAPDKSGLPSDRFSAERTGGSVSTLTIQRTQQEDSAVYLCASSSRGDTQYFGPGTRLTVL.

This clone was seen just once. The chain employs TRBV28 and TRBJ1-5; 11 bases align to TRBD1. The CDR3 runs 16 residues. The germline V gene encodes CDR1 MDHEN and CDR2 SYDVKM. V was clipped by 4 bases and J by 4 bases; unmatched bases: 6. The CDR3 spells CASSSGQGARNQPQHF. The CDR3, as DNA: TGTGCCAGCAGTTCCGGACAGGGGGCTAGGAATCAGCCCCAGCATTTT.